These T cell receptor beta chains were read from a single sample in a study of radiotherapy plus CTLA-4 blockade in lung cancer. Repertoires were generated with immunoSEQ multiplex PCR, while TCRdb's copy carries only in-frame clones and drops some. The sample lists about 80,000 clones; 75% to 90% were seen once. Source: peripheral blood, taken from a patient treated with radiotherapy plus ipilimumab. The receptors were gathered from a human donor with non-small cell lung cancer who had a partial response to radiotherapy plus ipilimumab. The CDR3 runs from the conserved cysteine through the conserved F or W.

>TRBJ1-2|TRBV6-6
CASSSGGTASNYGYTF
>TRBJ2-1|TRBV7-9
CASSPGRSSYNEQFF
>TRBJ2-7|TRBV7-2
CASSPLGLSDEQYF
>TRBJ1-5|TRBV7-8
CASGSTVRPQHF
>TRBJ1-2|TRBV19
CASSPIPLVGQEEGYTF
>TRBJ2-1|TRBV5-4
CASSHGQGSYNEQFF
>TRBJ2-5|TRBV19
CASSIDLRRTQYF
>TRBJ2-1|TRBV28
CASSLSDEQFF
>TRBJ1-5|TRBV19
CASTEVGNQPQHF
>TRBJ2-1|TRBV19
CASIPRGGGRVNEQFF
>TRBJ2-2|TRBV14
CASSQFGGSTGELFF
>TRBJ1-6|TRBV27
CASSTGAFNNSPLHF
>TRBJ2-5|TRBV11-2
CASSLVRGGRPQETQYF
>TRBJ1-3|TRBV7-2
CASSLGTVSGNTIYF
>TRBJ2-1|TRBV28
CASSLHGLAGYNEQFF
>TRBJ1-3|TRBV6-1
CASTPRGQGNTIYF
>TRBJ2-3|TRBV29-1
CSVDVSGRGTDTQYF
>TRBJ1-2|TRBV4-1
CASSQDPGTDFYGYTF
>TRBJ2-5|TRBV4-2
CASSHTTGSETQYF
>TRBJ1-2|TRBV28
CASIRGGTGNYGYTF
>TRBJ2-3|TRBV27
CASSLYRPRGTDTQYF
>TRBJ1-6|TRBV11-2
CASSLLQGESPLHF
>TRBJ2-4|TRBV28
CASSFRGGNIQYF
>TRBJ2-7|TRBV5-4
CASSLWPLEQYF
>TRBJ2-2|TRBV7-7
CASSSGRAVTGELFF
>TRBJ2-3|TRBV28
CASSPIRPPSTDTQYF
>TRBJ2-3|TRBV5-6
CASSPTYGTQYF
>TRBJ2-2|TRBV5-1
CASSSRSGVNTGELFF
>TRBJ1-2|TRBV10-3
CAIREVRGQGDGYTF
>TRBJ2-1|TRBV6-5
CASSRSTSYNEQFF
>TRBJ1-5|TRBV29-1
CSVIISGSGFVQPQHF